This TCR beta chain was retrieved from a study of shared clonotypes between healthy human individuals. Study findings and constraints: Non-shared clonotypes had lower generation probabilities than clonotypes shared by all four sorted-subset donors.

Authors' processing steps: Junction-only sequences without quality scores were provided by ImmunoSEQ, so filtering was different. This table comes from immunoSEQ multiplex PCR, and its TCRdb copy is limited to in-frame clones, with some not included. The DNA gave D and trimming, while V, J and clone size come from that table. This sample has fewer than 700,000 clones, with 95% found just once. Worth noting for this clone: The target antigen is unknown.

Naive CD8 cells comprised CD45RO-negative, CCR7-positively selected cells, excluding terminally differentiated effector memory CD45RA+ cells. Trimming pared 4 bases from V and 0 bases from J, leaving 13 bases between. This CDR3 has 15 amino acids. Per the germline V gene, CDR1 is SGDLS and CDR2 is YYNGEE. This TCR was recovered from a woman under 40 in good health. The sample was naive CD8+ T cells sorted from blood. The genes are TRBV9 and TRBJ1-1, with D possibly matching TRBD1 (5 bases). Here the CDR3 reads CASSLGVFMNTEAFF. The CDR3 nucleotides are TGTGCCAGCAGCCTGGGGGTATTTATGAACACTGAAGCTTTCTTT.